Sequencing of this T cell receptor beta chain was carried out in a study of blood T cell repertoires in COVID-19. This CDR3 is built from 14 residues. Germline V gene sequence: CDR1 MNHEY, CDR2 SVGAGI. Trimming at V came to 5 bases and at J to 1 base, leaving 2 bases not matched to a gene. TCRdb's copy holds only in-frame clones and misses some; the assay was immunoSEQ multiplex PCR. This sample has around 380,000 clones, with around 87% found just once. Which cohort a participant joined came from the clinical history participants gave. This clone was seen once. This CDR3 is also generated by other DNA sequences in the sample.

The genes are TRBV6-5 and TRBJ1-3; 7 bases are a match to TRBD1. This sequence originates from a man aged 25-40 years who had recovered from COVID-19. The sequencing input was PBMCs or T cells enriched from blood (not recorded which). CDR3 coding DNA: TGTGCCAGCAGTAGACAGGGATCTGGAAACACCATATATTTT. Translating it yields CASSRQGSGNTIYF.